A single sample gave rise to the 14 T cell receptor beta chains below, sequenced in a study of T cell changes during pregnancy in multiple sclerosis. Assay: immunoSEQ multiplex PCR; the TCRdb copy retains only in-frame clones and omits some. The table records around 42,000 clones, 75% to 95% of them present only once. The specimen was CD4+ T cells from peripheral blood mononuclear cells, collected after pregnancy. The receptor set was obtained from a female donor in good health, enrolled as a control in a pregnancy study.

V gene TRBV27 combines with J gene TRBJ1-1; 9 bases fit TRBD1. CDR3 length: 13 residues. Germline loops: CDR1 MNHEY, CDR2 SMNVEV (reference sequence). The V and J ends lost 5 bases and 10 bases, in that order; junction bases with no gene match: 8. This CDR3 reads CASSPGQGRAAFF. DNA for the CDR3: TGTGCCAGCAGTCCGGGACAGGGTAGGGCAGCTTTCTTT.

The V gene is TRBV4-2, the J gene TRBJ2-3; TRBD1 matches 9 bases. V shed 0 bases and J 3 bases; nucleotides not matched to a gene: 4. CDR3 length equals 16 residues. The germline V gene has CDR1 LGHNA and CDR2 YNFKEQ. The CDR3 DNA follows: TGTGCCAGCAGCCAAGATACAGGGGGCCGTACAGATACGCAGTATTTT. This translates into CASSQDTGGRTDTQYF.

The chain carries TRBV11-2 and TRBJ1-2, with 9 positions matching TRBD1. The ends lost 4 bases at V and 7 bases at J; junction bases unmatched: 4. This CDR3 spans 13 amino acids. Germline loops: CDR1 SGHAT, CDR2 FQNNGV. CDR3 DNA: TGTGCCAGCAGCTCACAGGGGGCGGGTGGCTACACCTTC. As protein: CASSSQGAGGYTF.

This CDR3 reads CASSLIVVRGPSKPYGYTF. DNA of the CDR3: TGTGCCAGCAGCTTGATAGTAGTCAGGGGGCCCTCGAAACCATATGGCTACACCTTC. The chain is built from TRBV5-5 and TRBJ1-2; 8 bases are shared with TRBD1. CDR3 length: 19 amino acids. Looked up from germline, CDR1 is SGHKS and CDR2 is YYEKEE (reference sequence). J was trimmed by 5 bases and V by 1 base; bases with no gene match: 19.

This clone was detected a few times. This chain connects TRBV18 to TRBJ2-4; tentatively, D is TRBD2 (7 bases). From germline, CDR1 is KGHSH and CDR2 LQKENI. V dropped 8 bases and J dropped 6 bases, with 14 bases sitting between them. The CDR3 extends over 13 amino acids. CDR3 in amino acids: CASRGGGRNIQYF. DNA for the CDR3: TGTGCCAGCCGAGGGGGGGGACGAAACATTCAGTACTTC.

The chain recombines TRBV28 with TRBJ1-5; TRBD1 is a possible D gene (5 bases). The CDR3 length is 12 residues. Trimming removed 2 bases at V and 11 bases at J, with 10 bases between. CDR1 is MDHEN and CDR2 is SYDVKM in the germline V gene. CDR3 DNA sequence: TGTGCCAGCAGTTTAAAGTGGACATCCCAGCATTTT. It codes for CASSLKWTSQHF.

The V and J genes are TRBV13 and TRBJ2-7, with TRBD2 identical over 9 bases. The CDR3 has 17 residues. Germline trimming cut 2 bases from V and 3 bases from J; bases unmatched to any gene: 11. Germline CDR1 reads PRHDT; CDR2 reads FYEKMQ (reference sequence). The CDR3 DNA sequence: TGTGCCAGCAGCTTAATGCGTCTGGGTAGCGGGAGCTACGAGCAGTACTTC. It translates to CASSLMRLGSGSYEQYF.

The V and J genes are TRBV6-5 and TRBJ2-1; the D gene is possibly TRBD1 (6 bases). CDR3 length: 15 amino acids. The germline V gene encodes CDR1 MNHEY and CDR2 SVGAGI. The germline V and J ends were trimmed by 2 bases and 5 bases, with 13 bases remaining between them. The CDR3, as DNA: TGTGCCAGCAGTTACGCCACAGGGTCCAACAATGAGCAGTTCTTC. This codes for CASSYATGSNNEQFF.

This rearrangement joins TRBV13 to TRBJ2-1; 12 nucleotides align to TRBD2. CDR3 size: 22 residues. Per the germline V gene, CDR1 is PRHDT and CDR2 is FYEKMQ (reference sequence). V was clipped by 10 bases and J by 8 bases; unmatched bases: 33. The chain's CDR3 is CATKGPGFQDSLAGGNVHEQFF. As DNA, the CDR3 is TGTGCCACCAAGGGGCCAGGGTTTCAGGACTCGCTAGCGGGAGGGAATGTCCATGAGCAGTTCTTC. Drawing the rest from reference TRBV13 and TRBJ2-1, the complete variable domain is AAGVIQSPRHLIKEKRETATLKCYPIPRHDTVYWYQQGPGQDPQFLISFYEKMQSDKGSIPDRFSAQQFSDYHSELNMSSLELGDSALYFCATKGPGFQDSLAGGNVHEQFFGPGTRLTVL.

V is TRBV19 and J is TRBJ1-3; D uncertain. V lost 8 bases and J lost 4, with 12 bases in between. Per the germline V gene, CDR1 is LNHDA and CDR2 is SQIVND (reference sequence). The CDR3 spans 13 residues. The CDR3 nucleotides are TGTGCCAGTGAAACTACCCCGGGAAACACCATATATTTT. This codes for CASETTPGNTIYF.

The rearrangement uses TRBV21-1 and TRBJ2-7; the D call TRBD1 from the table was never checked on the DNA. TRBV21-1 is a documented pseudogene. There are 15 residues in the CDR3. CDR3 residues: CASSGQGAPTCEQYF. DNA of the CDR3: TGTGCCAGCAGCGGACAGGGGGCGCCTACGTGCGAGCAGTACTTC.

The chain links TRBV4-3 to TRBJ2-7, with 8 positions matching TRBD2. CDR1 and CDR2 from the germline V gene are LGHNA and YSLEER. Trimming took 1 base from V and 0 from J; bases not matched to a gene: 8. The CDR3 consists of 17 residues. CDR3 sequence: CASSQARSGALSYEQYF. For the CDR3, the DNA is TGCGCCAGCAGCCAAGCTCGTAGCGGGGCCCTCTCCTACGAGCAGTACTTC.

The chain combines TRBV2 with TRBJ2-5, with TRBD2 matching over 8 bases. The CDR3 is made up of 12 amino acids. J was trimmed by 5 bases and V by 6 bases; bases with no gene match: 2. From germline, CDR1 is SNHLY and CDR2 FYNNEI. Here the CDR3 DNA reads TGTGCCAGCAGCGGGACTAGGGAGACCCAGTACTTC. Protein sequence: CASSGTRETQYF.

This chain connects TRBV2 to TRBJ2-3, with TRBD2 matching 12 bases. V shed 6 bases, J shed 6 bases, and the junction held 4 bases outside the gene matches. CDR3 length equals 14 residues. The germline V gene encodes CDR1 SNHLY and CDR2 FYNNEI. CDR3 region: CASSGLAGRDTQYF. The CDR3 bases are TGTGCCAGCAGCGGACTAGCGGGACGGGATACGCAGTATTTT.